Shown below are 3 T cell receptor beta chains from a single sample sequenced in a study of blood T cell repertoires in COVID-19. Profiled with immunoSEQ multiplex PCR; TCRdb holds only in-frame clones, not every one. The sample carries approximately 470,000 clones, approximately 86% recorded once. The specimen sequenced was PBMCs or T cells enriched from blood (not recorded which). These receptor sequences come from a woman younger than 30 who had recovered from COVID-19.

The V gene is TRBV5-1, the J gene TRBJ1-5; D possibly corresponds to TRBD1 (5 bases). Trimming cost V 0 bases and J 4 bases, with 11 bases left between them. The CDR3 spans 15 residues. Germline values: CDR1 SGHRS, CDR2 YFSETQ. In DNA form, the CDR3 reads TGCGCCAGCAGCTTGGAGGGGCAGGTGAATCAGCCCCAGCATTTT. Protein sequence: CASSLEGQVNQPQHF.

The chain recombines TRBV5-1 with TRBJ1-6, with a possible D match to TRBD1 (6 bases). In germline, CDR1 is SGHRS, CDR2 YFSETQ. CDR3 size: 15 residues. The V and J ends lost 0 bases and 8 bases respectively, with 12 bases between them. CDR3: CASSLETGMDSPLHF. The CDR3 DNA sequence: TGCGCCAGCAGCTTGGAAACAGGGATGGATTCACCCCTCCACTTT.

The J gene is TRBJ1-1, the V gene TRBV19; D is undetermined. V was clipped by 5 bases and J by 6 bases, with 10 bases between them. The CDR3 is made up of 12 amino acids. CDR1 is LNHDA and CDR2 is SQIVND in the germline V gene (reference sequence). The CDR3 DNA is TGTGCCAGTAGTGTTGGGAGAGCTGAAGCTTTCTTT. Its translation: CASSVGRAEAFF. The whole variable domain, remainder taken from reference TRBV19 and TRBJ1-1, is DGGITQSPKYLFRKEGQNVTLSCEQNLNHDAMYWYRQDPGQGLRLIYYSQIVNDFQKGDIAEGYSVSREKKESFPLTVTSAQKNPTAFYLCASSVGRAEAFFGQGTRLTVV.